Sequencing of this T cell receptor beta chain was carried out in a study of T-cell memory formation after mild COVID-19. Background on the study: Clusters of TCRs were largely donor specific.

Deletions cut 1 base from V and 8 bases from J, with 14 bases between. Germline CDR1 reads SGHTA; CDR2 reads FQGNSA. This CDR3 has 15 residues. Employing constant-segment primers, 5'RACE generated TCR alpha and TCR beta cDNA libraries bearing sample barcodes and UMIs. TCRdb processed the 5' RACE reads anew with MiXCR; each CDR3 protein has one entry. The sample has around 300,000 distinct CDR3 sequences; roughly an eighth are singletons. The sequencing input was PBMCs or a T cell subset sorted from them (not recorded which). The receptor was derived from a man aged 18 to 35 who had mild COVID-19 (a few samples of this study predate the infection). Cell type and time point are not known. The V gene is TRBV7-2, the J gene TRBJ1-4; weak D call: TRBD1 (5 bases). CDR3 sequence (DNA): TGTGCCAGCAGCTTAGTCCAGGGAGTAGGGGAAAAACTGTTTTTT. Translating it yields CASSLVQGVGEKLFF.